Following are 13 T cell receptor beta chains from one sample sequenced in a study of blood T cell repertoires in COVID-19. Assay: immunoSEQ multiplex PCR; the TCRdb copy retains only in-frame clones and omits some. This repertoire shows about 410,000 clones, approximately 91% found once; its top ten account for approximately 1.5%. What was sequenced was peripheral blood. The receptor set was obtained from a woman aged 40 to 50 with COVID-19, enrolled during active disease.

The chain employs TRBV7-2 and TRBJ2-3, with D possibly being TRBD1 (6 bases). V was clipped by 2 bases and J by 3 bases, with 15 bases between them. Germline CDR1 reads SGHTA; CDR2 reads FQGNSA. The CDR3 spans 16 residues. For the CDR3, the DNA is TGTGCCAGCAGCTTAACCCTGGGCAGGGGAACAGATACGCAGTATTTT. As protein: CASSLTLGRGTDTQYF.

The chain couples TRBV18 to TRBJ2-1; 7 bases agree with TRBD1. The CDR3 has 16 residues. V was pared by 6 bases and J by 2 bases, with 10 bases of the junction left unmatched. Per the germline V gene, CDR1 is KGHSH and CDR2 is LQKENI. CDR3 DNA sequence: TGTGCCAGCTCGCACTCCCAGGGGGTCGCCTACAATGAGCAGTTCTTC. It yields the protein CASSHSQGVAYNEQFF.

The rearrangement uses TRBV13 and TRBJ2-7, with D unresolved. V shed 2 bases and J shed 9 bases, with 17 bases lying between them. Per germline, CDR1 PRHDT and CDR2 FYEKMQ (reference sequence). The CDR3 has 14 amino acids. The CDR3 reads CASSLSHGVRGQYF. CDR3 in DNA: TGTGCCAGCAGCTTAAGTCACGGCGTACGCGGGCAGTACTTC.

The rearrangement joins TRBV28 to TRBJ2-7; maybe TRBD1 (6 bases). V was shortened by 2 bases and J by 7 bases, with 9 bases between the two germline ends. This CDR3 is 12 amino acids long. Germline CDR1 MDHEN, CDR2 SYDVKM. The CDR3 sequence is CASSLGGGEQYF. CDR3 coding DNA: TGTGCCAGCAGTTTAGGGGGCGGGGAGCAGTACTTC.

This chain connects TRBV19 to TRBJ2-1; 8 bases line up with TRBD2. The CDR3 has 17 residues. The V and J ends lost 0 bases and 9 bases, in that order; junction bases with no gene match: 13. Per germline, CDR1 LNHDA and CDR2 SQIVND (reference sequence). CDR3: CASSIDTGGAGFGEQFF. The DNA for the CDR3 is TGTGCCAGTAGTATAGATACGGGGGGGGCCGGTTTTGGTGAGCAGTTCTTC.

As for this clone: The same CDR3 arises from other DNA sequences in this sample as well. The chain's CDR3 is CASSLGQGTEQYF. DNA of the CDR3: TGTGCCAGCAGCTTAGGGCAGGGGACCGAGCAGTACTTC. The chain has TRBV7-3 and TRBJ2-7; D perhaps matches TRBD1 (6 bases). CDR3 length: 13 amino acids. Germline V gives CDR1 SGHTA, CDR2 FQGTGA. V was cut by 2 bases and J by 6 bases, with 11 bases left in between.

This chain joins TRBV27 and TRBJ1-1, with 7 bases fitting TRBD1. CDR1 MNHEY and CDR2 SMNVEV come from the germline V gene (reference sequence). V shed 6 bases and J 1 base; nucleotides not matched to a gene: 5. The CDR3 covers 14 residues. The CDR3 DNA reads TGTGCCAGCAGCGGGACAGTTGCGAACACTGAAGCTTTCTTT. Protein: CASSGTVANTEAFF.

The CDR3 spells CASSRTSGDRETQYF. CDR3 DNA: TGTGCCAGCAGCCGGACTAGCGGGGACCGAGAGACCCAGTACTTC. The genes are TRBV7-2 and TRBJ2-5, with 12 bases matching TRBD2. V was pared by 5 bases and J by 4 bases, with 5 bases of the junction left unmatched. CDR3 length: 15 residues. Germline CDR1 and CDR2: SGHTA and FQGNSA.

Ten or more counts support this clone. The V and J genes are TRBV7-9 and TRBJ1-1; tentative D call: TRBD1 (5 bases). The germline V gene has CDR1 SEHNR and CDR2 FQNEAQ (reference sequence). The V end lost 4 bases, the J end lost 11 bases, and 17 bases lay between the germline ends. The CDR3 has 13 amino acids. This CDR3 is CASSSDSPQKAFF. CDR3 sequence (DNA): TGTGCCAGCAGCTCTGACAGCCCGCAGAAGGCTTTCTTT.

V and J are TRBV6-2 or TRBV6-3 and TRBJ2-5, with TRBD1 as a possible D gene (6 bases). The CDR3 is 13 amino acids. V was cut by 4 bases and J by 4 bases, with 10 bases left in between. Germline V gives CDR1 MNHEY, CDR2 SVGEGT. Here the CDR3 reads CASSLTGSETQYF. In DNA form, the CDR3 reads TGTGCCAGCAGTTTAACAGGGTCAGAGACCCAGTACTTC.

This clone appeared once. The V and J genes are TRBV5-4 and TRBJ2-3; D gene unclear. From germline, CDR1 is SGHNT and CDR2 YYREEE (reference sequence). This CDR3 is 14 amino acids long. The germline V and J ends were trimmed by 3 bases and 1 base, with 9 bases remaining between them. The CDR3 here is CASSSLAGTDTQYF. The CDR3 nucleotides read TGTGCCAGCAGCTCCTTGGCCGGCACAGATACGCAGTATTTT.

The chain has TRBV7-2 and TRBJ1-1, with TRBD1 matching 12 bases. Trimming at V came to 5 bases and at J to 4 bases, leaving 17 bases not matched to a gene. The germline V gene encodes CDR1 SGHTA and CDR2 FQGNSA. The CDR3 length is 19 residues. The CDR3 spells CASSQWDRGRGRVGTEAFF. CDR3 in DNA: TGTGCCAGCAGCCAGTGGGACAGGGGGCGAGGACGGGTAGGCACTGAAGCTTTCTTT.

The V and J genes are TRBV7-6 and TRBJ2-7, with 10 bases identical to TRBD1. Germline trimming cut 1 base from V and 4 bases from J; bases unmatched to any gene: 4. The CDR3 is 15 amino acids. The germline V gene encodes CDR1 SGHVS and CDR2 FNYEAQ. The CDR3 sequence is CASSLGRTGGYEQYF. For the CDR3, the DNA is TGTGCCAGCAGCTTAGGGCGGACAGGGGGATACGAGCAGTACTTC. The variable domain in full, completed from reference TRBV7-6 and TRBJ2-7, reads GAGVSQSPRYKVTKRGQDVALRCDPISGHVSLYWYRQALGQGPEFLTYFNYEAQQDKSGLPNDRFSAERPEGSISTLTIQRTEQRDSAMYRCASSLGRTGGYEQYFGPGTRLTVT.